Sequencing of this TCR beta chain was carried out in a study of neurological immune-mediated disorders. General study findings and limits: No expanded-clone CDR3 amino acid sequence recurred across subjects, suggesting private TCR-beta repertoires.

PBMCs stored at -80 C, numbering 2 million, were the origin of the unsorted libraries. Germline V gene sequence: CDR1 SGHNT, CDR2 YYREEE (reference sequence). V dropped 3 bases and J dropped 1; count of bases not matched to a gene: 3. CDR3 length equals 14 residues. Using its own MiXCR run on the 5' RACE reads, TCRdb lists one record per CDR3 protein. The table shows fewer than 60,000 distinct CDR3 sequences, with 10% occurring only once. This clonotype occurred many times. The antigen is not known. This TCR came from a man between 65 and 80 years old with HTLV-1-associated myelopathy (HAM/TSP). Sequenced material: PBMCs. The chain employs TRBV5-4 and TRBJ2-5; 7 bases map to TRBD2. The CDR3 nucleotides read TGTGCCAGCAGCTCGGGAGGTCCCCAAGAGACCCAGTACTTC. Translating gives CASSSGGPQETQYF.